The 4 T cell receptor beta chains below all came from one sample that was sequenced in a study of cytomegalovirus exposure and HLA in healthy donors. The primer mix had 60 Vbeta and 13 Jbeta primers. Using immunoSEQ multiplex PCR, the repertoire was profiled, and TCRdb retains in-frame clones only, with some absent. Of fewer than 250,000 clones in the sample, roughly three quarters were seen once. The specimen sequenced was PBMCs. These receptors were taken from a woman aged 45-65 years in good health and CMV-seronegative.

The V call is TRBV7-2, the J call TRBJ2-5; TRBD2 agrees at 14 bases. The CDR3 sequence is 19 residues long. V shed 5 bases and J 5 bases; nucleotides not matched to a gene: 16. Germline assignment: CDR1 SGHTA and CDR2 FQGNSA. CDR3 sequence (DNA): TGTGCCAGCAGCCCCAGCCCCGGACTAGCGGGAGGTAGTGGGGAGACCCAGTACTTC. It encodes CASSPSPGLAGGSGETQYF. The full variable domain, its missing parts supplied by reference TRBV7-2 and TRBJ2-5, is GAGVSQSPSNKVTEKGKDVELRCDPISGHTALYWYRQSLGQGLEFLIYFQGNSAPDKSGLPSDRFSAERTGGSVSTLTIQRTQQEDSAVYLCASSPSPGLAGGSGETQYFGPGTRLLVL.

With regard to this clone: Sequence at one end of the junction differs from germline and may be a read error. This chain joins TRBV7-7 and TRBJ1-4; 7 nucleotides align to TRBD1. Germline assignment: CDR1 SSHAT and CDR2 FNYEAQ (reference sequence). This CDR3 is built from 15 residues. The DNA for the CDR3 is TGTGCTAGCAGCCGAAACAGGGGTACTAATGAAAAACTGTTTTTT. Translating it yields CASSRNRGTNEKLFF.

The CDR3: CASSPSLTRVNYGYTF. CDR3 nucleotide sequence: TGTGCCAGCAGCCCCTCCCTGACCAGGGTCAACTATGGCTACACCTTC. The rearrangement links TRBV5-6 to TRBJ1-2; D may be TRBD1 (5 bases). Trimming left V 4 bases short and J 2 bases short, with 18 bases between. The CDR3 loop spans 16 amino acids. In germline, CDR1 is SGHDT, CDR2 YYEEEE.

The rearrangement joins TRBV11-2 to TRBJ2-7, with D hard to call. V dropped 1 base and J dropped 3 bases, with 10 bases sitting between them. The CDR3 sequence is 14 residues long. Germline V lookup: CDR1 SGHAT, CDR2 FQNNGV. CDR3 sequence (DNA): TGTGCCAGCAGCTTAGGCGCGGAGATCTACGAGCAGTACTTC. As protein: CASSLGAEIYEQYF.